This passage covers 6 T cell receptor beta chains from one sample sequenced in a study of regulatory T cells in long-lasting Graves disease (dated by TCRdb to about 2021). Taken with the paper, the label for time point translates to: newly diagnosed GD, antithyroid drugs for less than 3 months. For both TCR sequencing and RNA sequencing, RNA was extracted from PBMCs using TRIzol. Receptors were amplified or captured by multiplex PCR. Instrument on record: Illumina HiSeq 4000. iRepertoire HTBI primers and Arm-PCR amplification of CDR3 regions were used to construct TCR beta libraries. The public reads were run again by TCRdb, first through fastp at Q25 and then through MiXCR, and only productive beta chains were kept. Records with the same CDR3 protein are collapsed into one entry carrying the most frequent genes and DNA. The sample profile shows 400,000 to 650,000 distinct CDR3 sequences; about 16% of them were found once. Approximately 25% of the sample comes from the top ten.

Another study also made use of these data, one on T cells in Graves' hyperthyroidism and ophthalmopathy.

The sequences come from peripheral blood mononuclear cells (PBMCs), collected at new diagnosis, from a patient treated with antithyroid drugs. These receptors all stem from a woman aged 35-65 years with Graves disease. Donor details come from another sample of the same person, matched by shared clones.

This chain connects TRBV4-1 to TRBJ2-6, with 10 bases identical to TRBD1. J lost 1 base, V lost 0 bases, and 9 bases had no gene match. The length of the CDR3 is 20 residues. CDR1 and CDR2 from the germline V gene are MGHRA and YSYEKL. This chain's CDR3 is CASSQDSGTGALSGANVLTF. CDR3 bases: TGCGCCAGCAGCCAAGACTCCGGGACAGGGGCACTTTCTGGGGCCAACGTCCTGACTTTC.

V is TRBV6-1 and J is TRBJ1-1; D remains unclear. V lost 5 bases and J 4 bases, leaving 11 bases between the germline ends. This CDR3 spans 13 amino acids. Germline values: CDR1 MNHNS, CDR2 SASEGT. The CDR3 DNA reads TGTGCCAGCAGTCCTCCTCTGGGCACTGAAGCTTTCTTT. Translating gives CASSPPLGTEAFF.

This clonotype was seen more than once but under ten times. The rearrangement uses TRBV19 and TRBJ2-7; 7 bases map to TRBD1. Per the germline V gene, CDR1 is LNHDA and CDR2 is SQIVND (reference sequence). V was pared by 3 bases and J by 6 bases, with 8 bases of the junction left unmatched. The length of the CDR3 is 14 residues. The CDR3 region is CASSIAEGASEQYF. DNA for the CDR3: TGTGCCAGTAGTATCGCAGAGGGGGCTAGCGAGCAGTACTTC.

V usage is TRBV20-1 and J usage is TRBJ1-4, with D uncertain. The CDR3 is made up of 13 amino acids. V lost 2 bases and J lost 4, with 8 bases in between. Per the germline V gene, CDR1 is DFQATT and CDR2 is SNEGSKA (reference sequence). The CDR3: CSARRPDNEKLFF. The CDR3 DNA reads TGCAGTGCTAGACGACCGGATAATGAAAAACTGTTTTTT.

There are many counts of this clonotype. The chain is built from TRBV3-1 and TRBJ1-1; 7 bases are a match to TRBD1. The CDR3 has 12 amino acids. Germline V gene data show CDR1 as LGHDT and CDR2 as YNNKEL (reference sequence). V lost 7 bases, J lost 10 bases, and 9 bases stayed unmatched. In nucleotides, the CDR3 is TGTGCCAGCAACACTTTGGGGACAGCAGCTTTCTTT. This codes for CASNTLGTAAFF.

Points on this clonotype: This clone may be a read error of a much larger clone one base away. This rearrangement joins TRBV3-1 to TRBJ1-6; D call uncertain. The CDR3 length is 13 residues. Germline CDR1 LGHDT, CDR2 YNNKEL (reference sequence). CDR3 DNA sequence: TGTGCCAGCAGCCTCCCCCCAAATTCACCCCCCCACTTT. Protein product: CASSLPPNSPPHF.